This T cell receptor (beta chain) was sequenced for a study of regulatory T cells in long-lasting Graves disease. V lost 3 bases, J lost 1 base, and 16 bases lay in between. The length of the CDR3 is 16 residues. Germline-derived CDR1 and CDR2 are MDHEN and SYDVKM. Overall study findings and caveats: Only peripheral blood was studied, not thyroid tissue.

Time point specified: newly diagnosed GD, antithyroid drugs for less than 3 months. With RNA extracted from PBMCs as input, the TCR library was made. Arm-PCR with iRepertoire HTBI primers amplified the CDR3 regions for these TCR beta libraries. A single record per CDR3 protein comes from TCRdb applying MiXCR to the multiplex PCR reads. The sample has fewer than 500,000 distinct CDR3 sequences; 15% to 20% are singletons. This clonotype appeared many times. The antigen remains unidentified. These data were also reused for a study on T cells in Graves' hyperthyroidism and ophthalmopathy. That investigation notes: HTBI primers drove first-round RT-PCR of the TCR CDR3.

The sample was peripheral blood mononuclear cells (PBMCs), taken at new diagnosis, from a patient treated with antithyroid drugs. The receptor comes from a man in his forties or fifties with Graves disease. This chain joins TRBV28 and TRBJ2-7; D is ambiguous. The CDR3 DNA reads as TGTGCCAGCAGTTTTCGCGCGTTGCAGCCGTCCTACGAGCAGTACTTC. Its protein product is CASSFRALQPSYEQYF.